Each of the 25 T cell receptor beta chains below was sequenced from the same sample in a study of shared T cell receptors in the human thymus. The method was immunoSEQ multiplex PCR; TCRdb's version includes in-frame clones alone and lacks a portion of them. The table records some 760,000 clones, 75% to 90% of them present only once. These data were also filed under a second study, of human thymus T cells.

The sample taken for sequencing was thymocytes. These receptors all come from a girl under two years old with a congenital heart defect.

The V gene is TRBV28, the J gene TRBJ2-3; 8 bases match TRBD1. The CDR3 is 12 residues long. V dropped 6 bases and J dropped 4; count of bases not matched to a gene: 0. CDR1 is MDHEN and CDR2 is SYDVKM in the germline V gene. The DNA for the CDR3 is TGTGCCAGCAGACAGGGGGCAGATACGCAGTATTTT. It translates to CASRQGADTQYF.

The V and J genes are TRBV7-9 and TRBJ1-1; the D is unclear. V was trimmed by 6 bases and J by 4 bases, leaving 12 bases between them. CDR3 size: 13 residues. Germline CDR1 and CDR2: SEHNR and FQNEAQ (reference sequence). This chain's CDR3 is CASRLREGTEAFF. The CDR3 region has the DNA TGTGCCAGCAGACTTCGGGAGGGCACTGAAGCTTTCTTT.

Here the CDR3 reads CASSPKQGANSPLHF. In DNA, the CDR3 is TGTGCCAGCAGTCCTAAACAGGGGGCCAATTCACCCCTCCACTTT. The chain is built from TRBV6-4 and TRBJ1-6; TRBD1 aligns across 9 bases. V trimming: 5 bases; J trimming: 7 bases; junction bases outside the gene matches: 6. The CDR3 covers 15 residues. Per germline, CDR1 MRHNA and CDR2 SNTAGT.

The rearrangement uses TRBV11-2 and TRBJ2-2; D is ambiguous. Germline CDR1 reads SGHAT; CDR2 reads FQNNGV. The V end was cut by 3 bases, the J end by 1 base, with 9 bases between. The CDR3 is 15 amino acids. CDR3 bases: TGTGCCAGCAGCTTTTGGGCAGAGAACACCGGGGAGCTGTTTTTT. Translation: CASSFWAENTGELFF.

The gene calls are TRBV5-8 and TRBJ2-3, with D possibly being TRBD2 (5 bases). The CDR3 extends over 15 amino acids. V lost 5 bases and J lost 5, with 18 bases in between. CDR1 is SGHTS and CDR2 is YDEGEE in the germline V gene. CDR3 sequence reads: CASSSDIRRGDTQYF. CDR3 DNA sequence: TGTGCCAGCAGTTCTGACATTCGACGGGGAGATACGCAGTATTTT.

The V gene is TRBV6-5, the J gene TRBJ1-1; D gene ambiguous. This CDR3 is built from 13 residues. Between the trimmed V and J ends, which lost 10 bases and 0 bases, there was a span of 12 bases. Germline CDR1 MNHEY, CDR2 SVGAGI. CDR3 protein: CATQNLMNTEAFF. The CDR3 coding sequence is TGTGCCACCCAGAACCTTATGAACACTGAAGCTTTCTTT.

This clone occurred a few times. The rearrangement joins TRBV29-1 to TRBJ1-6; 9 nucleotides line up with TRBD1. The CDR3 is 12 amino acids. In germline, CDR1 is SQVTM, CDR2 ANQGSEA. V was clipped by 6 bases and J by 8 bases; unmatched bases: 2. This chain's CDR3 is CSVRDRDSPLHF. As DNA, the CDR3 is TGCAGCGTCCGGGACAGGGATTCACCCCTCCACTTT. The full variable domain, with the rest looked up from reference TRBV29-1 and TRBJ1-6, is SAVISQKPSRDICQRGTSLTIQCQVDSQVTMMFWYRQQPGQSLTLIATANQGSEATYESGFVIDKFPISRPNLTFSTLTVSNMSPEDSSIYLCSVRDRDSPLHFGNGTRLTVT.

The chain joins TRBV11-2 to TRBJ1-2; 8 nucleotides agree with TRBD1. The V segment lost 6 bases and the J segment 8 bases; nucleotides outside the gene matches: 8. The CDR3 loop spans 13 amino acids. In germline, CDR1 is SGHAT, CDR2 FQNNGV. DNA of the CDR3: TGTGCCAGCAGTCTCGGACAGGGTCGAGGCTACACCTTC. Translated, it gives CASSLGQGRGYTF. Full variable domain (remainder filled in from reference TRBV11-2 and TRBJ1-2): EAGVAQSPRYKIIEKRQSVAFWCNPISGHATLYWYQQILGQGPKLLIQFQNNGVVDDSQLPKDRFSAERLKGVDSTLKIQPAKLEDSAVYLCASSLGQGRGYTFGSGTRLTVV.

The J gene is TRBJ2-7, the V gene TRBV4-1, with D perhaps matching TRBD2 (5 bases). V shed 0 bases and J shed 3 bases, with 12 bases lying between them. This CDR3 spans 15 amino acids. CDR1 MGHRA and CDR2 YSYEKL come from the germline V gene. The CDR3 DNA reads as TGCGCCAGCAGCCAAGAGTGGATCGAGGGCTACGAGCAGTACTTC. This encodes CASSQEWIEGYEQYF.

The J gene is TRBJ2-5, the V gene TRBV28, with 8 bases matching TRBD1. V gave up 8 bases and J gave up 2 bases; unmatched junction bases: 7. The CDR3 loop spans 14 amino acids. Germline CDR1 reads MDHEN; CDR2 reads SYDVKM. CDR3 nucleotide sequence: TGTGCCAGCGGGACAGGTTCTTTTCAAGAGACCCAGTACTTC. The encoded protein is CASGTGSFQETQYF.

The chain combines TRBV2 with TRBJ2-3; a possible D gene is TRBD1 (6 bases). The V gene lost 5 bases and the J gene lost 0 bases, with 15 bases spanning the gap. The CDR3 sequence is 16 residues long. In germline, CDR1 is SNHLY, CDR2 FYNNEI. The CDR3 protein is CASSKKQGGSTDTQYF. The CDR3 coding sequence is TGTGCCAGCAGTAAAAAACAGGGTGGAAGCACAGATACGCAGTATTTT.

The chain employs TRBV7-3 and TRBJ2-2; 10 nucleotides agree with TRBD2. V shed 4 bases and J 0 bases; nucleotides not matched to a gene: 5. This CDR3 is 17 amino acids long. Germline V CDR1 and CDR2: SGHTA, FQGTGA. CDR3 sequence (DNA): TGTGCCAGCAGCTCCCTCCTAGCGGGGGCGAACACCGGGGAGCTGTTTTTT. Translated: CASSSLLAGANTGELFF.

This chain links TRBV7-9 with TRBJ2-2; 7 nucleotides line up with TRBD1. This CDR3 is 17 amino acids long. Germline CDR1 SEHNR, CDR2 FQNEAQ (reference sequence). Trimming at V came to 5 bases and at J to 6 bases, leaving 15 bases not matched to a gene. The CDR3 here is CASSLNHRGYGAGELFF. The CDR3 DNA reads as TGTGCCAGCAGCCTCAATCACAGGGGTTACGGGGCCGGGGAGCTGTTTTTT.

The chain joins TRBV6-1 to TRBJ1-4; D may be TRBD1 (5 bases). Per the germline V gene, CDR1 is MNHNS and CDR2 is SASEGT. The CDR3 sequence is 15 residues long. Trimming took 3 bases from V and 8 from J, leaving 16 bases between them. The CDR3 sequence is CASSDEEVAGEKLFF. In DNA form, the CDR3 reads TGTGCCAGCAGTGATGAAGAGGTGGCAGGGGAAAAACTGTTTTTT.

The chain carries TRBV29-1 and TRBJ2-3; 8 bases match TRBD2. The CDR3 is 15 amino acids. Losses at the gene ends were 6 bases for V and 6 bases for J; bases not matched to a gene: 14. From germline, CDR1 is SQVTM and CDR2 ANQGSEA. CDR3 in DNA: TGCAGCGTCACCCGCCGGGGGGGCGGGAGTGATACGCAGTATTTT. Its translation is CSVTRRGGGSDTQYF.

The gene calls are TRBV5-1 and TRBJ1-2; possible D gene TRBD1, 6 bases. CDR1 and CDR2 from the germline V gene are SGHRS and YFSETQ. The CDR3 covers 14 residues. V dropped 4 bases and J dropped 4 bases, with 14 bases sitting between them. CDR3 amino acids: CASSIDRKVYGYTF. For the CDR3, the DNA is TGCGCCAGCAGCATTGACAGGAAAGTCTATGGCTACACCTTC. Using reference TRBV5-1 and TRBJ1-2 for the parts outside the CDR3, the full variable domain is KAGVTQTPRYLIKTRGQQVTLSCSPISGHRSVSWYQQTPGQGLQFLFEYFSETQRNKGNFPGRFSGRQFSNSRSEMNVSTLELGDSALYLCASSIDRKVYGYTFGSGTRLTVV.

The chain recombines TRBV4-3 with TRBJ2-1; 7 bases are a match to TRBD1. Germline CDR1 and CDR2: LGHNA and YSLEER. J gave up 7 bases and V 0 bases, and 9 bases lay outside the gene matches. The CDR3 contains 16 residues. This CDR3 is CASSQERIGGKNEQFF. The CDR3 DNA reads as TGCGCCAGCAGCCAAGAGCGAATAGGGGGCAAAAATGAGCAGTTCTTC.

This clone was counted only a few times. The gene calls are TRBV10-3 and TRBJ2-2; D possibly corresponds to TRBD1 (5 bases). Trimming took off 10 bases at V and 6 bases at J, with 18 bases between the two ends. CDR1 ENHRY and CDR2 SYGVKD come from the germline V gene. The CDR3 runs to 14 residues. The CDR3 DNA reads as TGTGCCACCTGCGGCAGGGCGTGTCCCGGGGAGCTGTTTTTT. Translating gives CATCGRACPGELFF.

The chain joins TRBV10-1 to TRBJ1-2; 10 bases align to TRBD1. Germline CDR1 reads WNHNN; CDR2 reads SYGVQD (reference sequence). The CDR3 extends over 17 amino acids. The trim removed 5 bases at V and 6 bases at J, leaving 15 bases unmatched. The CDR3 DNA reads as TGCGCCAGCAGTCCCGGACCCTATGGACAGGGGGAGAATGGCTACACCTTC. Its protein is CASSPGPYGQGENGYTF.

The chain is built from TRBV7-6 and TRBJ1-1, with TRBD1 as a possible D gene (6 bases). CDR1 and CDR2 from the germline V gene are SGHVS and FNYEAQ. Trimming cost V 1 base and J 2 bases, with 17 bases left between them. There are 17 residues in the CDR3. CDR3 nucleotides: TGTGCCAGCAGCTTAGGCGGGAGGACAGTAATAAACACTGAAGCTTTCTTT. Amino acid sequence: CASSLGGRTVINTEAFF.

This sequence joins TRBV21-1 and TRBJ1-4; TRBD1 is taken as the D call from the table, unchecked against the DNA. TRBV21-1 is termed a pseudogene. The CDR3 contains 15 residues. The CDR3 spells CASSINQGINEKLFF. CDR3 DNA: TGTGCCAGCAGCATAAATCAGGGGATTAATGAAAAACTGTTTTTT.

Points on this clone: Other DNA sequences from this sample encode an identical CDR3 as well. This chain uses TRBV9 with TRBJ1-1; D is undetermined. The CDR3 spans 12 residues. Germline loops: CDR1 SGDLS, CDR2 YYNGEE. The V and J ends lost 1 base and 5 bases respectively, with 6 bases between them. The CDR3 is CASSVSGTEAFF. CDR3 nucleotide sequence: TGTGCCAGCAGCGTATCAGGTACTGAAGCTTTCTTT.

The rearrangement links TRBV5-1 to TRBJ1-1, with D unclear. The germline V and J ends were trimmed by 4 bases and 0 bases, with 4 bases remaining between them. This CDR3 comprises 12 residues. CDR1 is SGHRS, CDR2 YFSETQ, per germline. In DNA form, the CDR3 reads TGCGCCAGCAGCGGGCTGAACACTGAAGCTTTCTTT. Translating gives CASSGLNTEAFF.

The chain recombines TRBV5-1 with TRBJ2-1; TRBD2 is a possible D gene (5 bases). CDR3 length: 17 amino acids. Per germline, CDR1 SGHRS and CDR2 YFSETQ. The germline V and J ends were trimmed by 0 bases and 0 bases, with 13 bases remaining between them. CDR3 protein: CASSLVTRPSSYNEQFF. The CDR3, as DNA: TGCGCCAGCAGCTTGGTTACTAGACCGAGCTCCTACAATGAGCAGTTCTTC.

The chain recombines TRBV11-2 with TRBJ1-1; D is unresolved. V gave up 5 bases and J gave up 11 bases, with 21 bases separating them. CDR1 SGHAT and CDR2 FQNNGV come from the germline V gene. The CDR3 sequence is 14 residues long. DNA of the CDR3: TGTGCCAGCAGCCCCCAAACCGACACCTTGTTGGCTTTCTTT. Its protein is CASSPQTDTLLAFF.